The sequence of this T cell receptor beta chain was determined in a study of blood T cell repertoires in COVID-19. About the study: Whether acute or convalescent, the COVID-19 samples came from the United States, Italy and Spain.

TCRdb keeps only in-frame clones here, not all; method: immunoSEQ multiplex PCR. The repertoire includes more than 150,000 clones, about 77% of them detected once, and 2.5% to 3.5% sits in the top ten. The material sequenced was peripheral blood. This sequence was found in an elderly woman with active or convalescent COVID-19.

This CDR3 reads CASKPGSTDTQYF. The DNA of the CDR3 is TGTGCCAGTAAGCCGGGGTCCACAGATACGCAGTATTTT. The genes are TRBV11-2 and TRBJ2-3, with D perhaps TRBD2 (5 bases). Per germline, CDR1 SGHAT and CDR2 FQNNGV. V was trimmed by 9 bases and J by 2 bases, leaving 12 bases between them. The CDR3 has 13 residues.